The 19 T cell receptor beta chains listed next were all sequenced from one sample in a study of metastatic and nonmetastatic thyroid tumors. TCRdb called clones again from the PCR reads with MiXCR. The sample shows under 30,000 clones, 3.5% to 5% of them seen only once. Patients underwent thyroid surgery, and none had received any treatment before it. The sequenced sample was blood. All receptors come from a female donor with papillary thyroid cancer or a benign thyroid nodule (not recorded which). Some clones in this sample may be carry-over from other donors' samples.

This clone was seen a few times. This rearrangement joins TRBV28 to TRBJ2-2; 7 bases line up with TRBD1. The ends lost 8 bases at V and 0 bases at J; junction bases unmatched: 3. Germline CDR1 reads MDHEN; CDR2 reads SYDVKM. The CDR3 runs 14 residues. CDR3 sequence (DNA): TGTGCCAGCGCTGGGACAGCGAACACCGGGGAGCTGTTTTTT. It codes for CASAGTANTGELFF.

The rearrangement links TRBV5-1 to TRBJ2-1; TRBD1 might be the D (5 bases). The CDR3 covers 15 residues. Germline V gene sequence: CDR1 SGHRS, CDR2 YFSETQ. The V end lost 1 base, the J end lost 7 bases, and 15 bases lay between the germline ends. CDR3 sequence: CASSLWQQVVNEQFF. The CDR3 DNA reads as TGCGCCAGCAGCTTGTGGCAACAGGTAGTAAATGAGCAGTTCTTC.

In its sample, this clone was seen many times. The chain links TRBV12-3 or TRBV12-4 to TRBJ2-5, with 7 bases identical to TRBD2. This CDR3 is 14 amino acids long. J lost 2 bases, V lost 4 bases, and 4 bases had no gene match. The CDR3 loop is CASSSRTRQETQYF. In DNA, the CDR3 is TGTGCCAGCAGTTCACGGACTAGACAAGAGACCCAGTACTTC.

Turning to this clone: The junction differs from germline at one of its ends, possibly a read error. V and J are TRBV6-1 and TRBJ2-7, with D possibly matching TRBD1 (5 bases). The CDR3 runs 12 residues. Germline CDR1 reads MNHNS; CDR2 reads SASEGT. In DNA form, the CDR3 reads TGTGCCAGCAGTGAAGGATGGCAGGGTGGGCACTTC. As protein: CASSEGWQGGHF.

This clone is medium-sized within its sample. The chain combines TRBV6-1 with TRBJ2-7; 10 bases map to TRBD1. The CDR3 is 16 amino acids. Germline V gene lookup returns CDR1 MNHNS and CDR2 SASEGT. The V segment lost 5 bases and the J segment 2 bases; nucleotides outside the gene matches: 9. This CDR3 reads CASSYQMGQGPYEQYF. The CDR3 nucleotides are TGTGCCAGCAGTTACCAAATGGGACAGGGGCCCTACGAGCAGTACTTC.

This clone was seen only a few times. No conserved phenylalanine or tryptophan ends this CDR3, so it is likely a read error. J is TRBJ1-2 and V is TRBV28; TRBD1 agrees at 7 bases. This CDR3 is built from 12 residues. The germline gives CDR1 MDHEN, CDR2 SYDVKM. J lost 7 bases, V lost 10 bases, and 9 bases had no gene match. The CDR3 spells CAIREGAGGYTI. The CDR3 DNA reads as TGTGCCATCCGCGAGGGGGCGGGTGGCTACACCATC.

This clone has just a few counts. This may come from a read error, since a much larger clone is one base off. The chain is built from TRBV5-6 and TRBJ2-3; TRBD2 is a possible D gene (5 bases). This CDR3 is 16 amino acids long. The V gene's germline CDR1 is SGHDT and CDR2 YYEEEE. As DNA, the CDR3 is TGTGCCAGCAGCTTGGTGGCTAGCCGTCACAGAGATAAGCAGTATTTT. Translated, it gives CASSLVASRHRDKQYF.

This clone was seen only a few times. The chain employs TRBV27 and TRBJ1-2, with D possibly being TRBD1 (5 bases). CDR3 length: 12 residues. Trimming took 5 bases from V and 7 from J, leaving 11 bases between them. CDR1 and CDR2 (germline): MNHEY, SMNVEV (reference sequence). CDR3 in DNA: TGTGCCAGCAGTGGGGCAGGAAGTGGCTACACCTTC. Protein sequence: CASSGAGSGYTF.

This clone came up a few times. The chain links TRBV6-5 to TRBJ1-1; TRBD1 aligns across 9 bases. V lost 4 bases, J lost 5 bases, and 5 bases stayed unmatched. CDR1 is MNHEY, CDR2 SVGAGI, per germline. The CDR3 totals 14 residues. The CDR3 nucleotides are TGTGCCAGCAGTTGGACAGGGGTCTATACTGAAGCTTTCTTT. Translating it yields CASSWTGVYTEAFF.

DNA of the CDR3: TGCAGTGCTAGTTTCGGGGGGATGAATAATTCACCCCTCCACTTT. This gives the protein CSASFGGMNNSPLHF. The V call is TRBV20-1, the J call TRBJ1-6, with D possibly TRBD1 on 5 matching bases. The length of the CDR3 is 15 residues. V was shortened by 3 bases and J by 5 bases, with 14 bases between the two germline ends. Germline CDR1 and CDR2: DFQATT and SNEGSKA (reference sequence).

The chain links TRBV12-3 or TRBV12-4 to TRBJ1-1; D is possibly TRBD1 (6 bases). The CDR3 totals 14 residues. V dropped 2 bases and J dropped 7 bases, with 14 bases sitting between them. The CDR3 coding sequence is TGTGCCAGCAGTTTACAACTCAGGGGAGGTGAAGCTTTCTTT. This translates into CASSLQLRGGEAFF.

J is TRBJ2-3 and V is TRBV3-1; 7 nucleotides line up with TRBD2. The CDR3 is 14 residues long. The junction had 6 bases not matched to a gene; V was cut back by 5 bases and J by 4 bases. Germline V CDR1 and CDR2: LGHDT, YNNKEL (reference sequence). CDR3 DNA: TGTGCCAGCAGCGGGAGCGGGGAAGCAGATACGCAGTATTTT. This encodes CASSGSGEADTQYF.

This clone turned up a few times. The rearrangement uses TRBV6-1 and TRBJ2-1; D is uncertain. Germline lookup yields CDR1 MNHNS and CDR2 SASEGT. The CDR3 consists of 14 residues. V lost 2 bases, J lost 3 bases, and 8 bases lay in between. As DNA, the CDR3 is TGTGCCAGCAGTGAAAAACTAAACTACAATGAGCAGTTCTTC. Translating it yields CASSEKLNYNEQFF.

This clone was counted between two and nine times. The V and J genes are TRBV29-1 and TRBJ1-1; D is ambiguous. V lost 7 bases and J lost 5, with 11 bases in between. CDR3 length equals 11 residues. Per the germline V gene, CDR1 is SQVTM and CDR2 is ANQGSEA. The DNA for the CDR3 is TGCAGCGCTTCTTGGGTGACTGAAGCTTTCTTT. Protein: CSASWVTEAFF.

V gene TRBV6-5 combines with J gene TRBJ1-6, with D unresolved. The CDR3 is made up of 14 amino acids. Trimming removed 0 bases at V and 10 bases at J, with 10 bases between. Per the germline V gene, CDR1 is MNHEY and CDR2 is SVGAGI. The CDR3 loop is CASSYSMEGSPLHF. The CDR3 DNA is TGTGCCAGCAGTTACTCGATGGAGGGATCACCCCTCCACTTT.

The table lists this clone with a few counts. This rearrangement joins TRBV6-1 to TRBJ2-2; 7 bases agree with TRBD1. This CDR3 is 14 amino acids long. V trimming: 6 bases; J trimming: 9 bases; junction bases outside the gene matches: 10. Germline CDR1 is MNHNS and CDR2 is SASEGT. In DNA, the CDR3 is TGTGCCAGCAGGGGACAGCGAGATACCTGGGAGCTGTTTTTT. Protein product: CASRGQRDTWELFF.

This clone has at least ten counts. This chain connects TRBV7-9 to TRBJ2-1; tentative D call: TRBD1 (6 bases). In germline, CDR1 is SEHNR, CDR2 FQNEAQ (reference sequence). V was shortened by 7 bases and J by 8 bases, with 21 bases between the two germline ends. The CDR3 has 15 amino acids. This CDR3 reads CASIGSESGGYEQFF. The CDR3 DNA reads TGTGCCAGCATCGGCAGCGAATCTGGGGGCTATGAGCAGTTCTTC.

At least ten counts were recorded for this clone. Since a much larger clone is just one base distant, this may be a read error. This specimen includes other DNA sequences encoding the same CDR3. The rearrangement uses TRBV19 and TRBJ1-1, with unresolved D. Germline CDR1 LNHDA, CDR2 SQIVND (reference sequence). The CDR3 spans 13 residues. For the CDR3, the DNA is TGCGCCAGTAGTACCAACTATAACACTGAAGCTTTCTTT. It specifies CASSTNYNTEAFF.

This clone was detected a few times. CDR3 loop: CASSLRAGGNYGYTF. For the CDR3, the DNA is TGTGCCAGCAGTTTAAGAGCAGGGGGGAACTATGGCTACACCTTC. The gene calls are TRBV28 and TRBJ1-2, with 7 bases identical to TRBD1. V was clipped by 2 bases and J by 2 bases; unmatched bases: 5. CDR3 size: 15 residues. Per germline, CDR1 MDHEN and CDR2 SYDVKM.